This T cell receptor beta chain was identified during a study of cytomegalovirus exposure and HLA in healthy donors. Worth noting for this clone: Its antigen is unknown. The junction differs from germline at one of its ends, possibly a read error.

Study-level findings and limits: The classifier reportedly diagnosed cytomegalovirus status with high sensitivity and specificity. The later analysis indicated that the majority of CMV-associated TCR beta chains appeared HLA-restricted.

The CDR3 consists of 11 residues. Germline V CDR1 and CDR2: GTSNPN, SVGIG (reference sequence). 60 Vbeta and 13 Jbeta primers were used in PCR. Using immunoSEQ multiplex PCR, the repertoire was profiled, and TCRdb retains in-frame clones only, with some absent. The table records around 150,000 clones, approximately 80% of them present only once. The chain combines TRBV30 with TRBJ1-2; 7 bases are shared with TRBD1. This TCR derives from a male donor in good health and CMV-seropositive. The source material was PBMCs. CDR3 loop: CAWGMGQRIHF. The CDR3 DNA follows: TGTGCCTGGGGGATGGGACAGCGCATACACTTC.